One and the same sample provided the 7 T cell receptor beta chains below, sequenced in a study of blood T cell repertoires in COVID-19. Sequencing was performed with immunoSEQ multiplex PCR; in TCRdb, only in-frame clones are kept and a portion is missing. Of about 220,000 clones listed, approximately 82% are singletons. Material for sequencing was peripheral blood. These receptor sequences come from a man aged 45-60 years with active or convalescent COVID-19.

The chain combines TRBV28 with TRBJ1-2; D unresolved. The germline V gene encodes CDR1 MDHEN and CDR2 SYDVKM. Trimming stripped 5 bases from V and 5 bases from J, with 9 bases between. CDR3 length equals 12 residues. CDR3 sequence: CASSRLRYGYTF. The CDR3, as DNA: TGTGCCAGCAGTCGACTACGTTATGGCTACACCTTC.

This rearrangement joins TRBV2 to TRBJ1-2; D perhaps matches TRBD1 (5 bases). The CDR3 consists of 13 residues. Germline V CDR1 and CDR2: SNHLY, FYNNEI. V shed 4 bases and J shed 4 bases, with 10 bases lying between them. For the CDR3, the DNA is TGTGCCAGCAGTGGAGGGGAGGCCTATGGCTACACCTTC. It codes for CASSGGEAYGYTF. Full variable domain (missing parts from reference TRBV2 and TRBJ1-2): EPEVTQTPSHQVTQMGQEVILRCVPISNHLYFYWYRQILGQKVEFLVSFYNNEISEKSEIFDDQFSVERPDGSNFTLKIRSTKLEDSAMYFCASSGGEAYGYTFGSGTRLTVV.

This clone occurred a few times. The V gene is TRBV7-2, the J gene TRBJ1-5; a possible D gene is TRBD1 (6 bases). CDR1 and CDR2 (germline): SGHTA, FQGNSA. Between the trimmed V and J ends, which lost 2 bases and 5 bases, there was a span of 13 bases. The CDR3 sequence is 15 residues long. The CDR3, as DNA: TGTGCCAGCAGCTTACTGACAGGACTTTATCAGCCCCAGCATTTT. This codes for CASSLLTGLYQPQHF.

The rearrangement links TRBV5-1 to TRBJ2-5; a weak D match, TRBD1 (6 bases). The CDR3 sequence is 14 residues long. Trimming pared 4 bases from V and 1 base from J, leaving 11 bases between. Germline CDR1 and CDR2: SGHRS and YFSETQ. The CDR3 region has the DNA TGCGCCAGCAGCCCGGGACACTTCCAAGAGACCCAGTACTTC. Protein: CASSPGHFQETQYF.

The chain employs TRBV10-3 and TRBJ2-7; 10 bases map to TRBD1. This CDR3 region has 14 residues. Germline CDR1 ENHRY, CDR2 SYGVKD. V dropped 11 bases and J dropped 1; count of bases not matched to a gene: 8. The CDR3 reads CASLPGQGSYEQYF. CDR3 coding DNA: TGTGCCTCCCTACCGGGACAGGGGTCCTACGAGCAGTACTTC.

The V call is TRBV7-2, the J call TRBJ2-5; 7 nucleotides agree with TRBD2. This CDR3 has 13 amino acids. Trimming removed 1 base from V and 13 bases from J; junction bases left unmatched: 9. In germline, CDR1 is SGHTA, CDR2 FQGNSA. The CDR3 DNA is TGTGCCAGCAGCTTAGGACTAGCTAGGGAGTCGTACTTC. It codes for CASSLGLARESYF.

The genes are TRBV29-1 and TRBJ1-1, with D hard to call. The CDR3 runs to 13 residues. The germline CDR1 and CDR2 sequences are SQVTM and ANQGSEA. V was cut by 3 bases and J by 0 bases, with 8 bases left in between. CDR3 region: CSVDNFMNTEAFF. DNA of the CDR3: TGCAGCGTTGATAACTTTATGAACACTGAAGCTTTCTTT.